Each of the 5 T cell receptor beta chains below was sequenced from the same sample in a study of CD8+ T cells in alopecia areata. As for treatment: oral pan-JAK inhibitor, 5-10 mg twice daily. Peripheral blood and lesional scalp punch biopsies came from alopecia areata patients. Following RNA extraction, reverse transcription yielded cDNA that acted as the sequencing template. Assay used: immunoSEQ multiplex PCR; TCRdb lists only in-frame clones, some missing. The data show under 25,000 clones, 50% to 70% seen once. Specimen: skin, collected at week 4, from a patient treated with tofacitinib. These receptors all come from a human donor with alopecia areata.

This clone was counted between two and nine times. The rearrangement joins TRBV4-2 to TRBJ2-7; D uncertain. This CDR3 is built from 15 residues. Trimming removed 2 bases from V and 2 bases from J, with 13 bases in between. The V gene's germline CDR1 is LGHNA and CDR2 YNFKEQ. The CDR3 reads CASSQFPDGPYEQYF. The DNA of the CDR3 is TGTGCCAGCAGCCAATTCCCCGACGGCCCCTACGAGCAGTACTTC.

This clone has a handful of counts. This chain joins TRBV5-4 and TRBJ2-5, with 14 bases aligning to TRBD2. CDR1 is SGHNT, CDR2 YYREEE, per germline (reference sequence). The ends lost 3 bases at V and 4 bases at J; junction bases unmatched: 8. The CDR3 has 17 residues. Here the CDR3 DNA reads TGTGCCAGCAGCTACATAGGACTAGCGGGGGGCGCAGAGACCCAGTACTTC. Translation: CASSYIGLAGGAETQYF.

The chain has TRBV7-2 and TRBJ1-2; no definite D call. Germline V gives CDR1 SGHTA, CDR2 FQGNSA. This CDR3 contains 14 residues. The V and J ends lost 1 base and 5 bases respectively, with 11 bases between them. CDR3 nucleotide sequence: TGTGCCAGCAGCTTAGACTCCGGAATGTATGGCTACACCTTC. Residues: CASSLDSGMYGYTF. The full variable domain, with the rest looked up from reference TRBV7-2 and TRBJ1-2, is GAGVSQSPSNKVTEKGKDVELRCDPISGHTALYWYRQSLGQGLEFLIYFQGNSAPDKSGLPSDRFSAERTGGSVSTLTIQRTQQEDSAVYLCASSLDSGMYGYTFGSGTRLTVV.

V is TRBV28 and J is TRBJ2-7; the D gene is possibly TRBD1 (5 bases). The V end lost 5 bases, the J end lost 2 bases, and 16 bases lay between the germline ends. Germline V gives CDR1 MDHEN, CDR2 SYDVKM. The CDR3 contains 15 residues. The CDR3 reads CASSGHEDLTYEQYF. In nucleotides, the CDR3 is TGTGCCAGCAGTGGACACGAGGACCTTACCTACGAGCAGTACTTC.

The sample holds a few counts of this clone. The CDR3 loop reads CASSLGLGTGELFF. CDR3 nucleotides: TGTGCCAGCAGCTTGGGACTGGGCACCGGGGAGCTGTTTTTT. The chain combines TRBV5-4 with TRBJ2-2; no definite D call. V was pared by 0 bases and J by 4 bases, with 7 bases between. The CDR3 is made up of 14 amino acids. Germline V gene lookup returns CDR1 SGHNT and CDR2 YYREEE (reference sequence). Full variable domain (outside the CDR3, taken from reference TRBV5-4 and TRBJ2-2): ETGVTQSPTHLIKTRGQQVTLRCSSQSGHNTVSWYQQALGQGPQFIFQYYREEENGRGNFPPRFSGLQFPNYSSELNVNALELDDSALYLCASSLGLGTGELFFGEGSRLTVL.